This T cell receptor beta chain appears in the sequencing data of a study of beta chain features in type 1 diabetes. Expressed TCRB transcripts were sequenced because the isolated RNA had all been reverse transcribed beforehand. Clones were read by immunoSEQ multiplex PCR, and TCRdb kept only the in-frame ones, dropping some. The sample includes roughly 260,000 clones, about a tenth of them seen just once. Of note for this clone: Its target is unknown.

Overall study results and limits: All four CD4+ subsets from Type 1 diabetes patients carried moderately but significantly shorter TCRB CDR3s.

This TCR came from a man aged 30-40 years with type 1 diabetes. Material: naive CD4+ T cells from blood.

CDR3 in amino acids: CASSQRRGGGAVSPLHF. DNA for the CDR3: TGTGCCAGCAGCCAACGAAGGGGGGGAGGGGCGGTATCACCCCTCCACTTT. The V gene is TRBV7-2, the J gene TRBJ1-6, with D perhaps matching TRBD1 (6 bases). CDR1 SGHTA and CDR2 FQGNSA come from the germline V gene. The CDR3 extends over 17 amino acids. Trimming removed 5 bases at V and 10 bases at J, with 24 bases between.